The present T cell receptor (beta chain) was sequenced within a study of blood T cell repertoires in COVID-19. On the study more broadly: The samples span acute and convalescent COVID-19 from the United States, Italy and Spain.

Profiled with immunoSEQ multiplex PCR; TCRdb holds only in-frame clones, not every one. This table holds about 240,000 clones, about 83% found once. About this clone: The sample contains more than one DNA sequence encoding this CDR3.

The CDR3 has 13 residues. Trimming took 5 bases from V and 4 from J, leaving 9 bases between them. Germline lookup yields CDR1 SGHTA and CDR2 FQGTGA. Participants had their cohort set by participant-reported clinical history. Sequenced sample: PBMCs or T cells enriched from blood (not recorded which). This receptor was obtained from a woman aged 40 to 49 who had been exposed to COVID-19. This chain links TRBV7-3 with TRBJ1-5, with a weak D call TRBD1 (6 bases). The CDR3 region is CASSPQGNQPQHF. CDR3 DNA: TGTGCCAGCAGCCCCCAGGGGAATCAGCCCCAGCATTTT.